This T cell receptor (beta chain) was recorded in a study of shared clonotypes between healthy human individuals. Germline V lookup: CDR1 LGHNT, CDR2 FRNRAP. With 5 bases clipped from V and 1 base from J, the junction kept 1 base outside the gene matches. This CDR3 is 13 amino acids long. TCRdb's table, derived via immunoSEQ multiplex PCR, lists solely in-frame clones and lacks some. This table has more than 1,200,000 clones, approximately 98.5% appearing once. The clonotype was recovered from a man aged 25-45 years in good health. The rearrangement joins TRBV12-5 to TRBJ1-1, with 7 bases lining up with TRBD1. The sequenced sample consisted of naive CD4+ T cells sorted from blood. Subset described: CD45RA+ positively selected. The DNA of the CDR3 is TGTGCTAGTGGTCGGGACAGGAACACTGAAGCTTTCTTT. Translated, it gives CASGRDRNTEAFF. The full variable domain, completed using reference TRBV12-5 and TRBJ1-1, is DARVTQTPRHKVTEMGQEVTMRCQPILGHNTVFWYRQTMMQGLELLAYFRNRAPLDDSGMPKDRFSAEMPDATLATLKIQPSEPRDSAVYFCASGRDRNTEAFFGQGTRLTVV.